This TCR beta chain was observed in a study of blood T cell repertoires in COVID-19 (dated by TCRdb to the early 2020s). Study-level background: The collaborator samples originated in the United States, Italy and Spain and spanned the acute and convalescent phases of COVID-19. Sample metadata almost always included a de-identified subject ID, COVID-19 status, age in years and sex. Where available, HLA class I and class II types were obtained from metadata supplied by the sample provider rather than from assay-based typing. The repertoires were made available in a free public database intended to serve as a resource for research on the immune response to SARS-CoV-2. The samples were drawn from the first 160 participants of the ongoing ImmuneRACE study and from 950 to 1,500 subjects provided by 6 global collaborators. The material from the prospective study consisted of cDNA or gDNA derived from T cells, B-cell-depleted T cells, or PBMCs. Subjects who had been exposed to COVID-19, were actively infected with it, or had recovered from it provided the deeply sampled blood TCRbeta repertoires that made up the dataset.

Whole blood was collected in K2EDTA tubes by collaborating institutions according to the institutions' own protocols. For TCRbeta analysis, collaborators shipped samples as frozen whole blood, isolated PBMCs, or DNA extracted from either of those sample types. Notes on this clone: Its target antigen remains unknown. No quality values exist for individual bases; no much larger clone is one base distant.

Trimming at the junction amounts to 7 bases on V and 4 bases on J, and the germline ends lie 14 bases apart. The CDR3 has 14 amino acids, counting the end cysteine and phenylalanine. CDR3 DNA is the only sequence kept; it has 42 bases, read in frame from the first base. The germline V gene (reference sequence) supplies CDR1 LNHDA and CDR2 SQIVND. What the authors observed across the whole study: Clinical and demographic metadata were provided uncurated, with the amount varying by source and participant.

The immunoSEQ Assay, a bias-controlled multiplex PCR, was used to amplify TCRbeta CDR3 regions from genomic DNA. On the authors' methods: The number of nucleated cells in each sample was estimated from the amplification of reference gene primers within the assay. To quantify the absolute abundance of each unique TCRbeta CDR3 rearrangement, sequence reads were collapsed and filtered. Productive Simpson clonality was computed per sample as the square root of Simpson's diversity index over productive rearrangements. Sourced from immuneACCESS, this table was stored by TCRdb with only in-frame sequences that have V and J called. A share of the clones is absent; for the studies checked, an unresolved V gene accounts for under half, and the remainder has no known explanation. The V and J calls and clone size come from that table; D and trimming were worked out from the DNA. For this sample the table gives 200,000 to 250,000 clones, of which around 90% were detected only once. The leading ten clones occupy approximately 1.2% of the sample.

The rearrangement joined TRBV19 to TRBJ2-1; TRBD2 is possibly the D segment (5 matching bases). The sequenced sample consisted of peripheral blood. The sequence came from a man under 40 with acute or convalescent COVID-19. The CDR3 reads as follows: CASKASGIYNEQFF. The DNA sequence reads TGTGCCAGTAAAGCCAGCGGAATTTACAATGAGCAGTTCTTC.